This TCR beta chain was obtained from a study of OX40 agonist ivuxolimab in advanced cancers. Whole-study context: Patients' therapy was ivuxolimab, an antibody that acts as an agonist of OX40 (CD134). Partial responses, seen in three patients, involved one hepatocellular carcinoma and two cutaneous melanomas.

Method: immunoSEQ multiplex PCR; TCRdb's copy keeps in-frame clones and lacks some. Here the sample spans about 94,000 clones, roughly 91% being singletons. This CDR3 region has 14 residues. CDR1 and CDR2 (germline): MNHNS, SASEGT. V lost 6 bases and J lost 0, with 8 bases in between. Sampling times: baseline, cycle 4 day 1, cycle 7 day 1. Sequenced here: CD4+ or CD8+ T cells sorted from blood, sampled in a trial of the OX40 agonist ivuxolimab. The chain combines TRBV6-1 with TRBJ2-2; D unclear. The sequence derives from an adult with an advanced solid tumor such as melanoma, head and neck, liver or kidney cancer. The CDR3, as DNA: TGTGCCAGCAGGGGCTGGGCGAACACCGGGGAGCTGTTTTTT. Encoded protein: CASRGWANTGELFF.